This is a list of T cell receptor beta chains from one sample in a study of EBV T-cell therapy then PD-1 blockade in nasopharyngeal carcinoma. No cognate antigen is known for these TCRs. Profiling relied on immunoSEQ multiplex PCR, and the TCRdb table lists in-frame clones only, not all of them. The table includes roughly 20,000 clones, approximately 79% detected once. Source: CD8+ T cells from blood, taken at roughly day 270 from a patient whose treatment included autologous EBV-specific T cells and nivolumab. The source is a man aged 35-49 years with nasopharyngeal carcinoma. Each CDR3 is given with its conserved first and last residue. The D gene is left open where the match is weak. Clone size is stated in some rows and not others, as once, few, many or a class when expanded.

abundance	j_gene	d_gene	v_gene	CDR3aa	CDR3nt
.	TRBJ2-3	TRBD2	TRBV6-4	CASSDSGGGLDTQYF	TGTGCCAGCAGTGACTCGGGGGGGGGTCTCGATACGCAGTATTTT
medium-sized	TRBJ1-2	.	TRBV4-3	CASSPIQGSSGYTF	TGCGCCAGCAGCCCGATACAGGGATCGAGCGGCTACACCTTC
.	TRBJ2-3	.	TRBV4-1	CASSQERGSSTDTQYF	TGCGCCAGCAGCCAAGAGAGGGGATCTAGCACAGATACGCAGTATTTT
.	TRBJ1-4	.	TRBV27	CASSYSGGTNEKLFF	TGTGCCAGCAGTTATTCCGGGGGAACTAATGAAAAACTGTTTTTT
.	TRBJ2-2	TRBD2	TRBV9	CASSASGGTGELFF	TGTGCCAGCAGCGCTAGCGGGGGGACCGGGGAGCTGTTTTTT
.	TRBJ2-1	.	TRBV5-4	CASHRGDSSYNEQFF	TGTGCCAGCCACCGGGGGGACAGCTCCTACAATGAGCAGTTCTTC
.	TRBJ2-2	TRBD2	TRBV11-2	CASSSPGGLPGTGELFF	TGTGCCAGCAGCTCCCCGGGAGGCCTGCCGGGAACCGGGGAGCTGTTTTTT
.	TRBJ2-1	.	TRBV7-8	CASSSTVNEQFF	TGTGCCAGCAGCTCGACAGTAAATGAGCAGTTCTTC
.	TRBJ1-5	.	TRBV28	CASSRGGSNNQPQHF	TGTGCCAGCAGTCGGGGCGGCAGTAACAATCAGCCCCAGCATTTT
few	TRBJ1-3	.	TRBV5-5	CASSLARAGTGNTIYF	TGTGCCAGCAGCTTAGCAAGGGCAGGGACTGGAAACACCATATATTTT
few	TRBJ1-1	.	TRBV6-2/TRBV6-3	CASSAPPEAFF	TGTGCCAGCAGTGCACCACCTGAAGCTTTCTTT
.	TRBJ2-7	.	TRBV14	CASSQGRDEQYF	TGTGCCAGCAGCCAGGGTCGGGACGAGCAGTACTTC
.	TRBJ1-5	.	TRBV27	CASGSGHQPQHF	TGTGCCAGCGGGAGCGGACATCAGCCCCAGCATTTT
.	TRBJ1-1	.	TRBV7-8	CASSLVGERTEAFF	TGTGCCAGCAGCTTAGTAGGCGAGCGGACTGAAGCTTTCTTT
.	TRBJ1-2	.	TRBV20-1	CSARELYGYTF	TGCAGTGCTAGAGAGCTGTATGGCTACACCTTC
.	TRBJ2-5	TRBD2	TRBV7-9	CASSLGWASGWRQETQYF	TGTGCCAGCAGCTTAGGGTGGGCTAGCGGGTGGAGACAAGAGACCCAGTACTTC
.	TRBJ1-3	.	TRBV13	CASSLGISGNTIYF	TGTGCCAGCAGCTTAGGCATTTCTGGAAACACCATATATTTT
.	TRBJ1-2	.	TRBV7-8	CASSLDPGAPNYGYTF	TGTGCCAGCAGCTTAGATCCAGGGGCCCCTAACTATGGCTACACCTTC
.	TRBJ2-2	.	TRBV12-3/TRBV12-4	CASSLLGGELFF	TGTGCCAGCAGTTTGTTGGGTGGGGAGCTGTTTTTT
once	TRBJ2-2	TRBD1	TRBV29-1	CSVGTGGYTGELFF	TGCAGCGTCGGGACAGGGGGCTATACCGGGGAGCTGTTTTTT
.	TRBJ1-1	TRBD1	TRBV27	CASSPRTGRGTEAFF	TGTGCCAGCAGTCCACGGACAGGCCGAGGCACTGAAGCTTTCTTT
.	TRBJ1-6	.	TRBV7-2	CASSLLGFPGANSPLHF	TGTGCCAGCAGCTTACTTGGCTTTCCGGGGGCTAATTCACCCCTCCACTTT
.	TRBJ2-5	TRBD1	TRBV29-1	CSGDDRAETQYF	TGCAGCGGGGATGACAGGGCGGAGACCCAGTACTTC
.	TRBJ2-7	TRBD1	TRBV28	CASSTRIQRGRSSTWEQYF	TGTGCCAGCAGTACCCGAATCCAGAGGGGGCGCAGCTCCACTTGGGAGCAGTACTTC
.	TRBJ2-1	.	TRBV6-4	CASSPYRVGSNEQFF	TGTGCCAGCAGCCCCTACCGGGTTGGGAGCAATGAGCAGTTCTTC
.	TRBJ1-2	.	TRBV7-9	CASSPWGGEGYTF	TGTGCCAGCAGCCCGTGGGGGGGCGAAGGCTACACCTTC
.	TRBJ2-7	.	TRBV13	CASSLSTGSRGEQYF	TGTGCCAGCAGCCTCTCAACAGGGTCTCGGGGGGAGCAGTACTTC
few	TRBJ1-2	.	TRBV4-2	CASSHPAAGAGGYGYTF	TGTGCCAGCAGCCACCCGGCAGCGGGGGCCGGGGGCTATGGCTACACCTTC
once	TRBJ2-7	.	TRBV4-3	CASSQGGSSYEQYF	TGCGCCAGCAGCCAAGGAGGGAGCTCCTACGAGCAGTACTTC
.	TRBJ2-7	.	TRBV5-6	CASSLTASYEQYF	TGTGCCAGCAGCTTGACAGCCTCCTACGAGCAGTACTTC
.	TRBJ1-2	TRBD1	TRBV2	CASSGGTGLSSNYGYTF	TGTGCCAGCAGTGGGGGGACAGGACTGTCTTCTAACTATGGCTACACCTTC
once	TRBJ2-3	.	TRBV15	CATSRGPDYTDTQYF	TGTGCCACCAGCAGAGGCCCGGATTACACAGATACGCAGTATTTT
.	TRBJ2-5	TRBD1	TRBV7-9	CASSQKPGTGGLETQYF	TGTGCCAGCAGCCAGAAACCCGGGACAGGGGGCTTGGAGACCCAGTACTTC
.	TRBJ2-2	.	TRBV29-1	CSVRNRATGELFF	TGCAGCGTTCGTAACAGGGCCACCGGGGAGCTGTTTTTT
once	TRBJ2-4	.	TRBV28	CASSRTLAKNIQYF	TGTGCCAGCAGTCGTACACTAGCCAAAAACATTCAGTACTTC
.	TRBJ2-7	TRBD1	TRBV10-3	CAISESGTGGEEQYF	TGTGCCATCAGTGAGTCTGGGACAGGGGGCGAAGAGCAGTACTTC
.	TRBJ1-2	.	TRBV6-4	CASSPRAGEYYGYTF	TGTGCCAGCAGTCCCCGGGCAGGGGAGTACTATGGCTACACCTTC
once	TRBJ2-2	.	TRBV5-6	CASSLDRDVGTGELFF	TGTGCCAGCAGCTTGGACCGGGATGTGGGCACCGGGGAGCTGTTTTTT
.	TRBJ1-6	.	TRBV7-2	CASSFDGRESPLHF	TGTGCCAGCAGCTTTGACGGCCGGGAATCACCCCTCCACTTT
.	TRBJ1-2	TRBD1	TRBV9	CASSVGQVPHYTF	TGTGCCAGCAGCGTCGGACAGGTGCCTCACTACACCTTC
.	TRBJ2-7	.	TRBV5-1	CASSLSEAPYEQYF	TGCGCCAGCAGCTTGAGTGAAGCGCCCTACGAGCAGTACTTC
.	TRBJ2-7	TRBD1	TRBV4-3	CASSQAGTGTYEQYF	TGCGCCAGCAGCCAAGCCGGGACAGGGACCTACGAGCAGTACTTC